These 25 T cell receptor beta chains originate from one sample sequenced in a study of blood T cell repertoires in COVID-19 (dated by TCRdb to the early 2020s). Library construction relied on the immunoSEQ multiplex PCR assay. TCRdb took over this immuneACCESS table, retaining in-frame rearrangements with V and J assigned. Such tables are incomplete; in checked studies, under half of the missing clones stem from an unresolved V gene, and the remainder is unexplained. This sample gives 60,000 to 90,000 clones in total; approximately 84% of them show up just once. The ten largest account for 4.5% to 7% of the sample. Input material: peripheral blood. The receptors shown here come from a man in his fifties or sixties with active or convalescent COVID-19.

J is TRBJ1-1 and V is TRBV11-3; D is uncertain. Germline assignment: CDR1 SGHNT and CDR2 YENEEA. The length of the CDR3 is 12 residues. Between the trimmed V and J ends, which lost 5 bases and 1 base, there was a span of 5 bases. The CDR3 bases are TGTGCCAGCAGCCCAGGGAACACTGAAGCTTTCTTT. Its translation: CASSPGNTEAFF. Based on the CDR3 plus reference TRBV11-3 and TRBJ1-1, the full variable domain is EAGVVQSPRYKIIEKKQPVAFWCNPISGHNTLYWYLQNLGQGPELLIRYENEEAVDDSQLPKDRFSAERLKGVDSTLKIQPAELGDSAVYLCASSPGNTEAFFGQGTRLTVV.

This clone was recorded a few times. DNA for the CDR3: TGCGCCAGCAGCTTGTCGGGGACGAACACCGGGGAGCTGTTTTTT. Translation gives CASSLSGTNTGELFF. V usage is TRBV5-1 and J usage is TRBJ2-2, with D perhaps TRBD2 (5 bases). The CDR3 sequence is 15 residues long. V lost 1 base and J lost 0, with 7 bases in between. Germline-derived CDR1 and CDR2 are SGHRS and YFSETQ.

The chain carries TRBV6-6 and TRBJ2-5; D is undetermined. Trimming cost V 0 bases and J 5 bases, with 7 bases left between them. Germline values: CDR1 MNHNY, CDR2 SVGAGI (reference sequence). The CDR3 loop spans 13 amino acids. In DNA, the CDR3 is TGTGCCAGCAGTTACTCGGAGCTGGAGACCCAGTACTTC. It specifies CASSYSELETQYF.

This chain connects TRBV3-1 (or the pseudogene TRBV3-2) to TRBJ1-4, with 8 bases fitting TRBD1. J was trimmed by 12 bases and V by 2 bases; bases with no gene match: 5. CDR1 is LGHDT, CDR2 YNNKEL, per germline (reference sequence). The CDR3 is 13 amino acids. The CDR3 reads CASSQTDRGELFF. CDR3 nucleotides: TGTGCCAGCAGCCAAACCGACAGGGGTGAACTGTTTTTT.

The chain employs TRBV27 and TRBJ2-2, with 9 nucleotides matching TRBD1. V lost 7 bases to trimming and J lost 5 bases; unmatched junction nucleotides: 8. Germline loops: CDR1 MNHEY, CDR2 SMNVEV (reference sequence). The CDR3 runs to 15 residues. This CDR3 reads CASTKGQGRTGELFF. The DNA of the CDR3 is TGTGCCAGCACCAAAGGACAGGGGAGGACCGGGGAGCTGTTTTTT.

V usage is TRBV18 and J usage is TRBJ1-6; no firm D call. This CDR3 is 14 amino acids long. Between the trimmed V and J ends, which lost 3 bases and 10 bases, there was a span of 13 bases. CDR1 is KGHSH, CDR2 LQKENI, per germline. The CDR3 protein is CASSPRGMLSPLHF. CDR3 DNA: TGTGCCAGCTCACCCCGAGGAATGTTGTCACCCCTCCACTTT.

The V gene is TRBV4-2, the J gene TRBJ1-4, with D perhaps matching TRBD1 (6 bases). The CDR3 is 16 residues long. CDR1 is LGHNA, CDR2 YNFKEQ, per germline. V lost 0 bases and J 8 bases, leaving 16 bases between the germline ends. DNA of the CDR3: TGTGCCAGCAGCCAAGATATCGCAGGGGCCTTCGAAAAACTGTTTTTT. Its translation is CASSQDIAGAFEKLFF.

The rearrangement joins TRBV2 to TRBJ1-5, with D uncertain. Trimming took 5 bases from V and 3 from J, leaving 2 bases between them. The CDR3 consists of 11 residues. Germline V CDR1 and CDR2: SNHLY, FYNNEI. The CDR3 DNA sequence: TGTGCCAGCAGTTACAATCAGCCCCAGCATTTT. The encoded protein is CASSYNQPQHF.

The chain links TRBV7-2 to TRBJ2-3, with TRBD2 identical over 14 bases. There are 16 residues in the CDR3. Germline CDR1 is SGHTA and CDR2 is FQGNSA. V dropped 5 bases and J dropped 6; count of bases not matched to a gene: 7. As DNA, the CDR3 is TGTGCCAGCAGCCCGAGACTAGCGGGGGGGCATGATACGCAGTATTTT. Translation: CASSPRLAGGHDTQYF.

The rearrangement uses TRBV5-4 and TRBJ1-4, with D uncertain. Trimming removed 2 bases at V and 0 bases at J, with 8 bases between. There are 15 residues in the CDR3. From germline, CDR1 is SGHNT and CDR2 YYREEE (reference sequence). In DNA, the CDR3 is TGTGCCAGCAGCTTCTTTATGTCAACTAATGAAAAACTGTTTTTT. Its translation is CASSFFMSTNEKLFF.

This clone was seen only once. The rearrangement uses TRBV10-3 and TRBJ1-5, with D unclear. Per the germline V gene, CDR1 is ENHRY and CDR2 is SYGVKD. CDR3 length equals 15 residues. The V end was cut by 6 bases, the J end by 0 bases, with 12 bases between. The CDR3 region has the DNA TGTGCCATCAGCCCAGGCTTGTATAGCAATCAGCCCCAGCATTTT. Protein product: CAISPGLYSNQPQHF.

This chain connects TRBV12-5 to TRBJ1-1, with a weak D call TRBD1 (6 bases). This CDR3 has 14 amino acids. Trimming shortened V by 6 bases and J by 5 bases, and 16 bases separated the two germline ends. Germline values: CDR1 LGHNT, CDR2 FRNRAP. The CDR3: CASGEGGIGTEAFF. The DNA for the CDR3 is TGTGCTAGTGGGGAGGGGGGGATAGGTACTGAAGCTTTCTTT.

The chain joins TRBV5-4 to TRBJ2-3; weak D call: TRBD2 (7 bases). Trimming cost V 10 bases and J 6 bases, with 12 bases left between them. The CDR3 is 11 amino acids. Germline V CDR1 and CDR2: SGHNT, YYREEE (reference sequence). The DNA for the CDR3 is TGTGCCTGGGGGGGCTCCGATACGCAGTATTTT. Translation: CAWGGSDTQYF.

The chain joins TRBV10-1 to TRBJ1-3; no clear D. From germline, CDR1 is WNHNN and CDR2 SYGVQD (reference sequence). V was shortened by 0 bases and J by 1 base, with 7 bases between the two germline ends. The CDR3 spans 15 residues. This CDR3 reads CASSESNRSGNTIYF. CDR3 bases: TGCGCCAGCAGTGAGTCGAACAGATCTGGAAACACCATATATTTT.

This clone was seen more than once but under ten times. The gene calls are TRBV27 and TRBJ1-2, with D maybe TRBD1 (5 bases). From germline, CDR1 is MNHEY and CDR2 SMNVEV (reference sequence). This CDR3 region has 14 residues. V was clipped by 6 bases and J by 3 bases, with 14 bases between them. CDR3 DNA sequence: TGTGCCAGCAGGGCTATTGACAGAGACTATGGCTACACCTTC. This codes for CASRAIDRDYGYTF.

CDR3 protein: CASSGTATNEKLFF. As DNA, the CDR3 is TGTGCCAGCTCCGGGACAGCGACTAATGAAAAACTGTTTTTT. The chain uses TRBV18 and TRBJ1-4, with 7 nucleotides matching TRBD1. The CDR3 is 14 residues long. Looked up from germline, CDR1 is KGHSH and CDR2 is LQKENI. J was trimmed by 2 bases and V by 6 bases; bases with no gene match: 3.

The V and J genes are TRBV19 and TRBJ2-5, with 7 nucleotides matching TRBD2. The J segment lost 0 bases and the V segment lost 5 bases, leaving 3 bases of the junction unmatched. This CDR3 is built from 14 residues. Per the germline V gene, CDR1 is LNHDA and CDR2 is SQIVND (reference sequence). Written as DNA, the CDR3 is TGTGCCAGTAGTTTCGGGACTAACCAAGAGACCCAGTACTTC. Translated: CASSFGTNQETQYF.

V and J are TRBV11-2 and TRBJ2-7; D gene uncertain. The CDR3 totals 15 residues. Trimming stripped 5 bases from V and 4 bases from J, with 18 bases between. Germline V lookup: CDR1 SGHAT, CDR2 FQNNGV. The DNA for the CDR3 is TGTGCCAGCAGCCCAGTCGAAGAACCCGTTTACGAGCAGTACTTC. This translates into CASSPVEEPVYEQYF.

The chain recombines TRBV2 with TRBJ1-2; tentatively, D is TRBD1 (6 bases). From germline, CDR1 is SNHLY and CDR2 FYNNEI. Trimming took 2 bases from V and 6 from J, leaving 16 bases between them. This CDR3 contains 15 residues. This chain's CDR3 is CASSETYGQSDGYTF. DNA for the CDR3: TGTGCCAGCAGTGAAACCTACGGACAGTCAGATGGCTACACCTTC. Variable domain in full (rest from reference TRBV2 and TRBJ1-2): EPEVTQTPSHQVTQMGQEVILRCVPISNHLYFYWYRQILGQKVEFLVSFYNNEISEKSEIFDDQFSVERPDGSNFTLKIRSTKLEDSAMYFCASSETYGQSDGYTFGSGTRLTVV.

In its sample, this clone was seen a few times. The chain employs TRBV30 and TRBJ1-2, with TRBD1 matching 7 bases. Germline assignment: CDR1 GTSNPN and CDR2 SVGIG (reference sequence). This CDR3 region has 14 residues. The trim removed 3 bases at V and 6 bases at J, leaving 10 bases unmatched. The CDR3 region is CAWSRDRKVDGYTF. CDR3 sequence (DNA): TGTGCCTGGAGCCGGGACAGAAAAGTGGATGGCTACACCTTC.

The chain carries TRBV6-6 and TRBJ2-2, with 12 bases that match TRBD1. This CDR3 is 15 amino acids long. CDR1 MNHNY and CDR2 SVGAGI come from the germline V gene (reference sequence). V gave up 5 bases and J gave up 7 bases; unmatched junction bases: 5. This CDR3 is CASSPGQGAFGELFF. As DNA, the CDR3 is TGTGCCAGCAGTCCGGGACAGGGGGCTTTCGGGGAGCTGTTTTTT.

This clone is medium-sized (0.01 to 0.1%) in the sample. The rearrangement uses TRBV4-1 and TRBJ2-3; D remains ambiguous. The V gene's germline CDR1 is MGHRA and CDR2 YSYEKL. Trimming cost V 0 bases and J 2 bases, with 6 bases left between them. The CDR3 sequence is 14 residues long. CDR3 sequence reads: CASSQDFNTDTQYF. CDR3 DNA: TGCGCCAGCAGCCAAGACTTTAACACAGATACGCAGTATTTT.

This chain uses TRBV5-1 with TRBJ2-1; TRBD2 matches at 8 bases. Trimming removed 4 bases from V and 5 bases from J; junction bases left unmatched: 8. The CDR3 covers 15 residues. Germline V lookup: CDR1 SGHRS, CDR2 YFSETQ. The CDR3 nucleotides are TGCGCCAGCAGCATCCATAGCGGGAACAACAATGAGCAGTTCTTC. Its translation: CASSIHSGNNNEQFF.

The V gene is TRBV4-3, the J gene TRBJ2-5, with D unclear. Deletions cut 4 bases from V and 3 bases from J, with 15 bases between. CDR1 is LGHNA and CDR2 is YSLEER in the germline V gene. CDR3 length equals 15 residues. The CDR3 DNA follows: TGCGCCAGCAGCCGCACCGGAGCTCTTGAAGAGACCCAGTACTTC. This sequence encodes CASSRTGALEETQYF.

V is TRBV10-3 and J is TRBJ1-1; D not certain. With 5 bases removed from V and 4 bases from J, the gap between germline ends came to 11 bases. The CDR3 contains 13 residues. Germline V CDR1 and CDR2: ENHRY, SYGVKD. As DNA, the CDR3 is TGTGCCATCAGTTCGGCGGGGAGCACTGAAGCTTTCTTT. This gives the protein CAISSAGSTEAFF.